This T cell receptor beta chain was obtained from a study of cytomegalovirus exposure and HLA in healthy donors. Notes on the study in general: Under in vitro conditions, a few CMV-associated chains were confirmed as specific for CMV antigens.

In regard to this clone: Its antigen is undetermined.

Germline CDR1 SEHNR, CDR2 FQNEAQ (reference sequence). With 5 bases removed from V and 5 bases from J, the gap between germline ends came to 13 bases. There are 13 residues in the CDR3. The repertoire was sequenced with immunoSEQ multiplex PCR; TCRdb's copy has only in-frame clones and lacks some. The sample has about 130,000 clones; around 90% are singletons. The specimen sequenced was PBMCs. The genes are TRBV7-9 and TRBJ2-7; possible D gene TRBD1, 6 bases. The TCR sequence derives from a young woman in good health and CMV-seronegative. The CDR3 spells CASSRTEGNEQYF. Here the CDR3 DNA reads TGTGCCAGCAGCCGGACAGAGGGCAACGAGCAGTACTTC.